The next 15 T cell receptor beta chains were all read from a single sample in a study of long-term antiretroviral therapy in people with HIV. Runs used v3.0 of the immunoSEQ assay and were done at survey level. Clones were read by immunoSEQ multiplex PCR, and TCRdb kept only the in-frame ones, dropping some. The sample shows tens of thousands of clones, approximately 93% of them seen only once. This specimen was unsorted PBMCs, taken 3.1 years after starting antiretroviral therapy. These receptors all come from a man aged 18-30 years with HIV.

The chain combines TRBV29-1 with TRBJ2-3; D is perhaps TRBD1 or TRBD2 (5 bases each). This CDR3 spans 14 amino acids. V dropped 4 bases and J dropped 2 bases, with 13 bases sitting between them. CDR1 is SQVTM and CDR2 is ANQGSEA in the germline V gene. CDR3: CSVAATGPTDTQYF. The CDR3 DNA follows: TGCAGCGTTGCAGCAACGGGACCCACAGATACGCAGTATTTT.

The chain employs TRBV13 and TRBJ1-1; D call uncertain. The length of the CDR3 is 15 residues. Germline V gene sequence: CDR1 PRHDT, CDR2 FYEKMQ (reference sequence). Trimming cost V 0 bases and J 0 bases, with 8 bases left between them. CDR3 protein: CASSLGSTMNTEAFF. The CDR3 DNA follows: TGTGCCAGCAGCTTAGGCTCCACGATGAACACTGAAGCTTTCTTT. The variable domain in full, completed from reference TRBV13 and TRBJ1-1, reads AAGVIQSPRHLIKEKRETATLKCYPIPRHDTVYWYQQGPGQDPQFLISFYEKMQSDKGSIPDRFSAQQFSDYHSELNMSSLELGDSALYFCASSLGSTMNTEAFFGQGTRLTVV.

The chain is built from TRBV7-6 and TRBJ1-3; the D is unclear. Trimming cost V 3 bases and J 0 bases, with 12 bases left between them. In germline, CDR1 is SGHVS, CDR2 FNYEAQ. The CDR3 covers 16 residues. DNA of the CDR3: TGTGCCAGCAGCTTCAACTTCTTGGGCTCTGGAAACACCATATATTTT. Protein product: CASSFNFLGSGNTIYF. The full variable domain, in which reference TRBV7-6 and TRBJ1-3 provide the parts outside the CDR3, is GAGVSQSPRYKVTKRGQDVALRCDPISGHVSLYWYRQALGQGPEFLTYFNYEAQQDKSGLPNDRFSAERPEGSISTLTIQRTEQRDSAMYRCASSFNFLGSGNTIYFGEGSWLTVV.

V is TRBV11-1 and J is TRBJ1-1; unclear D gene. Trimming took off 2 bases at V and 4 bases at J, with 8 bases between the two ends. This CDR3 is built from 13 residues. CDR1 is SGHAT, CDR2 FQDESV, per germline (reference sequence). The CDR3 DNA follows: TGTGCCAGCAGCTTAAGAGATCGCACTGAAGCTTTCTTT. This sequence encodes CASSLRDRTEAFF. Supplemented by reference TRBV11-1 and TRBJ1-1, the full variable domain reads EAEVAQSPRYKITEKSQAVAFWCDPISGHATLYWYRQILGQGPELLVQFQDESVVDDSQLPKDRFSAERLKGVDSTLKIQPAELGDSAMYLCASSLRDRTEAFFGQGTRLTVV.

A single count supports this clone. This CDR3 reads CASSSGLPPTGELFF. Here the CDR3 DNA reads TGTGCCAGCAGCTCCGGACTTCCTCCCACCGGGGAGCTGTTTTTT. This chain connects TRBV6-5 to TRBJ2-2, with D tentatively TRBD2 (5 bases). Germline V gene data show CDR1 as MNHEY and CDR2 as SVGAGI. With 6 bases removed from V and 4 bases from J, the gap between germline ends came to 15 bases. The CDR3 is made up of 15 amino acids.

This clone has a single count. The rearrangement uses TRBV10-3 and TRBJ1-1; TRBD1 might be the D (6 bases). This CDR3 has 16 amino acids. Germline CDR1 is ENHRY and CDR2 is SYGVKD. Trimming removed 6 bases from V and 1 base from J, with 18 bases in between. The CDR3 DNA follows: TGTGCCATCAGGGGCGCCGCAGGGGTGACGAACACTGAAGCTTTCTTT. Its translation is CAIRGAAGVTNTEAFF.

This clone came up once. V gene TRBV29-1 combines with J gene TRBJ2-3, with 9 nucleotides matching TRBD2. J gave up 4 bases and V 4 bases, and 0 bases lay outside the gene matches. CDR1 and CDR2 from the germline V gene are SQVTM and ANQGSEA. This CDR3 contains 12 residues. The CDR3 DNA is TGCAGCGTTGGACTAGCGGCAGATACGCAGTATTTT. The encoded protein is CSVGLAADTQYF.

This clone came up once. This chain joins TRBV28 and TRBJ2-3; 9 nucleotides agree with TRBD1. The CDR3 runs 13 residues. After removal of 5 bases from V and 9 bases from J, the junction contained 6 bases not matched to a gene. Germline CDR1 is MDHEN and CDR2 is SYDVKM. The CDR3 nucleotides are TGTGCCAGCAGTACGGACAGGGGAAGGACGCAGTATTTT. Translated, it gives CASSTDRGRTQYF.

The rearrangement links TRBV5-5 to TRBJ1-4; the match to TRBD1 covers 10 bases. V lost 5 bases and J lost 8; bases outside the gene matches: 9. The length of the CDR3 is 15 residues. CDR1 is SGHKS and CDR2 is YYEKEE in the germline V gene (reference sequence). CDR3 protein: CASRDRGFLQEKLFF. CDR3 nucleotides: TGTGCCAGCAGGGACAGGGGGTTTCTACAGGAAAAACTGTTTTTT.

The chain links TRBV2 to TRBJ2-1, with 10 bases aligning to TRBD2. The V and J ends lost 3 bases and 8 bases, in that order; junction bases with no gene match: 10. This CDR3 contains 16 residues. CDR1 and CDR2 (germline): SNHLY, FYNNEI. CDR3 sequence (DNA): TGTGCCAGCAGTGATCGAGCGGGGGGGCATTTGGATGAGCAGTTCTTC. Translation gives CASSDRAGGHLDEQFF.

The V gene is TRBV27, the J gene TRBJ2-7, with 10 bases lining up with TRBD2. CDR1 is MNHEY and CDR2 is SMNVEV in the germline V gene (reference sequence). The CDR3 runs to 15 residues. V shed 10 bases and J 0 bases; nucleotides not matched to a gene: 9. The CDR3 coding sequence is TGTGCCACGGGGCTAGCGGGAGAAGGCTCCTACGAGCAGTACTTC. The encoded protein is CATGLAGEGSYEQYF.

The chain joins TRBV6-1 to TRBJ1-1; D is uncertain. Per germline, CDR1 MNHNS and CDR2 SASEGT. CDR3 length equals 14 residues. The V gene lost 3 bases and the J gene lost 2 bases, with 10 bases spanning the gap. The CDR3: CASSDNTINTEAFF. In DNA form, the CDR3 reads TGTGCCAGCAGTGATAACACGATTAACACTGAAGCTTTCTTT.

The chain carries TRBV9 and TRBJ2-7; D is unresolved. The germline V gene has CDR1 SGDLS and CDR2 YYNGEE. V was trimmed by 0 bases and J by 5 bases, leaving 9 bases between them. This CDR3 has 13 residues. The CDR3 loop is CASSVEGRNEQYF. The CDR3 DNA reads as TGTGCCAGCAGCGTAGAAGGAAGGAACGAGCAGTACTTC.

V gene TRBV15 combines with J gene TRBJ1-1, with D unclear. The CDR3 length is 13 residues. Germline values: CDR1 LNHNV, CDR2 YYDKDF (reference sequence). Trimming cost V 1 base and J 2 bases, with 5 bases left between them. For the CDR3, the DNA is TGTGCCACCAGCAGAGTCGGAAACACTGAAGCTTTCTTT. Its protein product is CATSRVGNTEAFF.

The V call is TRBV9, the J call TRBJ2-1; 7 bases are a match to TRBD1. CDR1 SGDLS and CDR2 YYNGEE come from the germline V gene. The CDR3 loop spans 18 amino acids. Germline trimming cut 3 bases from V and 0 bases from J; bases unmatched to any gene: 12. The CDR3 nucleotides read TGTGCCAGCAGCGATCCTTTACAGGGGAAGGGCTCCTACAATGAGCAGTTCTTC. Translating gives CASSDPLQGKGSYNEQFF.